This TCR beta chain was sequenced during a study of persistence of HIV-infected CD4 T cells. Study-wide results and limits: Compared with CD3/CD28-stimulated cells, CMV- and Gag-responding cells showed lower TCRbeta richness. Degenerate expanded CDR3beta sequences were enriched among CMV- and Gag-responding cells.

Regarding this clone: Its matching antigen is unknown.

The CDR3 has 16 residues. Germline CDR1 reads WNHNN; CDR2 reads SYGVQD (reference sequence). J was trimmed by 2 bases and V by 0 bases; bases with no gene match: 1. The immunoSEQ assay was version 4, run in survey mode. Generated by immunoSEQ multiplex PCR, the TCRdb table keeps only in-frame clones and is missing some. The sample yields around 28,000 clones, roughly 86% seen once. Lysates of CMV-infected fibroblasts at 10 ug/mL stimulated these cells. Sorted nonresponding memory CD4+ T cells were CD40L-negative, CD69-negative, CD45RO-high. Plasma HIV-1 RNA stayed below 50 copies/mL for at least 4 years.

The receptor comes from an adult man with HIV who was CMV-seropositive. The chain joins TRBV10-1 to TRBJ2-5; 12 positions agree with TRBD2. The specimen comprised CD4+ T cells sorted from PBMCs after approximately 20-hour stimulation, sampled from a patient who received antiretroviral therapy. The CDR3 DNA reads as TGCGCCAGCAGTGAGTCAACTAGCGGGGGGCAAGAGACCCAGTACTTC. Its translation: CASSESTSGGQETQYF.